These 3 T cell receptor beta chains were sequenced from one sample in a study of beta chain features in type 1 diabetes. The study's findings and limits: People with Type 1 diabetes carried modestly yet significantly shorter TCRB CDR3s in all four CD4+ subsets.

What was sequenced were expressed TCRB transcripts, since all of the isolated RNA had been reverse transcribed. Measured with immunoSEQ multiplex PCR; TCRdb has only the in-frame clones, and not every one. The sample shows a few hundred thousand clones, approximately 14% of them seen only once. Antigen specificity for these receptors is unknown. The sequencing sample was made of naive CD4+ T cells from blood. The receptor set was obtained from a man aged 25 to 40 with type 1 diabetes.

The chain uses TRBV4-2 and TRBJ2-5, with 8 nucleotides matching TRBD2. The CDR3 loop spans 15 amino acids. The germline CDR1 and CDR2 sequences are LGHNA and YNFKEQ. J was trimmed by 6 bases and V by 0 bases; bases with no gene match: 6. The CDR3 loop reads CASSQEGLAGQTQYF. In DNA, the CDR3 is TGTGCCAGCAGCCAAGAAGGACTAGCCGGTCAGACCCAGTACTTC.

The chain has TRBV11-1 and TRBJ2-1; 12 bases align to TRBD2. Germline loops: CDR1 SGHAT, CDR2 FQDESV (reference sequence). CDR3 size: 14 residues. The junction had 8 bases not matched to a gene; V was cut back by 8 bases and J by 9 bases. The chain's CDR3 is CASRPELAGGEQFF. CDR3 in DNA: TGTGCCAGCCGCCCGGAACTAGCGGGAGGTGAGCAGTTCTTC.

The J gene is TRBJ2-1, the V gene TRBV5-1, with 9 positions matching TRBD2. This CDR3 has 16 amino acids. V shed 4 bases and J 8 bases; nucleotides not matched to a gene: 13. Germline V lookup: CDR1 SGHRS, CDR2 YFSETQ. The CDR3 sequence is CASSPQGGLAQDEQFF. CDR3 bases: TGCGCCAGCAGCCCGCAGGGGGGACTAGCCCAGGATGAGCAGTTCTTC.